Listed below are T cell receptor beta chains from one sample, sequenced in a study of blood T cell repertoires in COVID-19. Here immunoSEQ multiplex PCR was the method, and the copy in TCRdb shows in-frame clones only, minus some. The table includes approximately 74,000 clones, approximately 86% detected once. Sequencing was carried out using peripheral blood. The receptors were sampled from a woman aged 60-75 years with acute or convalescent COVID-19. Both conserved end residues are part of each CDR3. The D gene is left open where the match is weak. Where a row states a size, it is once, few, many or the class of an expanded clone; other rows omit it.

j_call clone_size v_call d_call cdr3_nt cdr3_aa
TRBJ1-1 . TRBV20-1 TRBD1 TGCAGTGCTAGTGAACGGGACAGGCCGATGAACACTGAAGCTTTCTTT CSASERDRPMNTEAFF
TRBJ2-1 . TRBV4-2 . TGTGCCAGCAGCCAAGCTCTGGGCAGGACCTACAATGAGCAGTTCTTC CASSQALGRTYNEQFF
TRBJ2-7 . TRBV11-1 TRBD2 TGTGCCAGCAGCTCCACTAGCGGTAGCTCCTACGAGCAGTACTTC CASSSTSGSSYEQYF
TRBJ1-6 . TRBV7-9 TRBD1 TGTGCCAGCAGCTTAGTAGGGGACAGGCTTAATTCACCCCTCCACTTT CASSLVGDRLNSPLHF
TRBJ2-7 . TRBV7-9 . TGTGCCAGCAGCTCATCAGGGAACCAGGCGGCGGGGGAGCAGTACTTC CASSSSGNQAAGEQYF
TRBJ1-1 . TRBV18 TRBD1 TGTGCCAGCTCTCCCAGGGGGACTGGCCTGAACACTGAAGCTTTCTTT CASSPRGTGLNTEAFF
TRBJ2-7 . TRBV28 . TGTGCCAGCAGTTTTTCCCCCATAAGACAGGAATACGAGCAGTACTTC CASSFSPIRQEYEQYF
TRBJ2-3 once TRBV29-1 TRBD2 TGCAGCGTTGAAGGACTAGCAGGTACAGATACGCAGTATTTT CSVEGLAGTDTQYF
TRBJ1-1 . TRBV6-5 TRBD1 TGTGCCAGCAATCCAACGACAGGGAGAACTGAAGCTTTCTTT CASNPTTGRTEAFF
TRBJ1-6 . TRBV15 TRBD1 TGTGCCACCAGGCAGGGGGCAGGCACGTATAATTCACCCCTCCACTTT CATRQGAGTYNSPLHF
TRBJ2-5 . TRBV27 TRBD1 TGTGCCAGCAGTTTAGACAGGGGGTCGATTGAGACCCAGTACTTC CASSLDRGSIETQYF
TRBJ2-1 . TRBV30 TRBD2 TGTGCCTGGAGTCCGCGGGGGGGCAGTAATGAGCAGTTCTTC CAWSPRGGSNEQFF
TRBJ2-7 once TRBV24-1 . TGTGCCACCAGTGATGGAAAACAGCCTGAATACGAGCAGTACTTC CATSDGKQPEYEQYF
TRBJ2-1 . TRBV7-2 TRBD1 TGTGCCAGCAGCTTAGCCCAGGGGACAGGGCGCCACTACAATGAGCAGTTCTTC CASSLAQGTGRHYNEQFF
TRBJ2-3 . TRBV28 . TGTGCCAGCAGCTCTGGAGAACCCCCGCAGTATTTT CASSSGEPPQYF
TRBJ1-4 . TRBV14 . TGTGCCAGCAGCCAAGCGAGCCCCCACAATGAAAAACTGTTTTTT CASSQASPHNEKLFF
TRBJ2-3 . TRBV28 TRBD2 TGTGCCAGCAGTAGGGGACTAGCGGGAGGGTCCACAGATACGCAGTATTTT CASSRGLAGGSTDTQYF
TRBJ2-2 . TRBV7-9 . TGTGCCAGCAGCTTTTTGAGTGAGCGAGGGGAGCTGTTTTTT CASSFLSERGELFF
TRBJ1-4 . TRBV29-1 . TGCAGCGTTGTAACTGTTCCGAATGAAAAACTGTTTTTT CSVVTVPNEKLFF
TRBJ1-2 . TRBV19 . TGTGCCAGTAGTTGGGCAGAGGGAGGGCACTATGGCTACACCTTC CASSWAEGGHYGYTF
TRBJ1-1 . TRBV21-1 . TGTGCCAGCAGCAAAGAACTGGGGGACAGTAACACTGAAGCTTTCTTT CASSKELGDSNTEAFF
TRBJ2-2 . TRBV7-2 TRBD1 TGTGCCAGCAAGGACAGGGGTGGGACCGGGGAGCTGTTTTTT CASKDRGGTGELFF
TRBJ2-5 . TRBV7-3 TRBD1 TGTGCCAGCAGCCCAGGGACAGGGGAGACCCAGTACTTC CASSPGTGETQYF
TRBJ1-1 . TRBV18 TRBD1 TGTGCCAGCTCACCATCGGGACAGCTGATGAACACTGAAGCTTTCTTT CASSPSGQLMNTEAFF
TRBJ1-5 . TRBV11-2 TRBD1 TGTGCCAGCAGCTTAGGGACAGGGAGAGAGAGCAATCAGCCCCAGCATTTT CASSLGTGRESNQPQHF
TRBJ2-1 once TRBV5-6 . TGTGCCAGCAGCTTGCTAGCTACCTACAATGAGCAGTTCTTC CASSLLATYNEQFF
TRBJ2-3 . TRBV7-2 . TGTGCCAGCAGCCAGGCATCGATGGATACGCAGTATTTT CASSQASMDTQYF
TRBJ2-7 . TRBV6-5 TRBD2 TGTGCCAGCAGTTACTCAGCGGGAACGCCCTACGAGCAGTACTTC CASSYSAGTPYEQYF
TRBJ2-2 . TRBV9 TRBD2 TGTGCCAGCAGCGTGTCTAGCGGGTCTACCGGGGAGCTGTTTTTT CASSVSSGSTGELFF
TRBJ1-4 . TRBV18 TRBD1 TGTGCCAGCTCACCACCCGGACAGGAAGGCGAAAAACTGTTTTTT CASSPPGQEGEKLFF
TRBJ2-3 . TRBV27 TRBD1 TGTGCCAGCAAAGTTGGGACAGGGTTGACAGATACGCAGTATTTT CASKVGTGLTDTQYF
TRBJ1-5 . TRBV6-2/TRBV6-3 . TGTGCCAGCAGTTACGGAGGTTGGCTCCAACATAGCAATCAGCCCCAGCATTTT CASSYGGWLQHSNQPQHF
TRBJ2-1 . TRBV10-3 TRBD2 TGTGCCATCAGTGTCTCGACTAGCGGGGGGGGAAATGAGCAGTTCTTC CAISVSTSGGGNEQFF
TRBJ2-2 . TRBV7-3 . TGTGCCAGCAGCGTGGACAGCTCGTCCCTCGGGGAGCTGTTTTTT CASSVDSSSLGELFF
TRBJ2-5 . TRBV28 . TGTGCCAGCTTACAGGGGGGGGTCGAGACCCAGTACTTC CASLQGGVETQYF
TRBJ1-2 . TRBV6-5 . TGTGCCAGCAGTCTTGACATGAACTATGGCTACACCTTC CASSLDMNYGYTF
TRBJ1-6 . TRBV28 . TGTGCCAGCAGCCAACTGAATTCACCCCTCCACTTT CASSQLNSPLHF
TRBJ2-7 . TRBV4-2 TRBD1 TGTGCCAGCAGCCTCGACAGGGTCTACGAGCAGTACTTC CASSLDRVYEQYF
TRBJ1-1 . TRBV30 . TGTGCCTGGGCTCTAAACACTGAAGCTTTCTTT CAWALNTEAFF